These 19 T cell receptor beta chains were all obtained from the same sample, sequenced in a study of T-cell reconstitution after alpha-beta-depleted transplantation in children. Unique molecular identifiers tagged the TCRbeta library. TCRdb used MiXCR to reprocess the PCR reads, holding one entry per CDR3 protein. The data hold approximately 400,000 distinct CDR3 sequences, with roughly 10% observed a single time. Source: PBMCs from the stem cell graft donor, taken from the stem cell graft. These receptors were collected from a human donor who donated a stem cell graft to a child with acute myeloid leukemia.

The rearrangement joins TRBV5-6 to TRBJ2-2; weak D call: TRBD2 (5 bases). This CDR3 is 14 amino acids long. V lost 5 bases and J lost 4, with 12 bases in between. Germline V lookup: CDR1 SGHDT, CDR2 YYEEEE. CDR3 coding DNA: TGTGCCAGCAGAAACTCGGGGTTCACCGGGGAGCTGTTTTTT. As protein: CASRNSGFTGELFF.

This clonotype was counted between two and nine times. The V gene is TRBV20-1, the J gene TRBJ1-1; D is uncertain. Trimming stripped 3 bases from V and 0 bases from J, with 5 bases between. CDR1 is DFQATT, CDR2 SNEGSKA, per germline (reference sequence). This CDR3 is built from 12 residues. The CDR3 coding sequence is TGCAGTGCTAGCAGAATGAACACTGAAGCTTTCTTT. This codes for CSASRMNTEAFF.

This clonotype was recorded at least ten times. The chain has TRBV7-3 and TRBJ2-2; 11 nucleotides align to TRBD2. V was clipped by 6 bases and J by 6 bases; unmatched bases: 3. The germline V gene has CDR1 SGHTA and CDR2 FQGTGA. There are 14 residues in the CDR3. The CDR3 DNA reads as TGTGCCAGCAGTCCTAGCGGGAGGCCCGGGGAGCTGTTTTTT. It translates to CASSPSGRPGELFF. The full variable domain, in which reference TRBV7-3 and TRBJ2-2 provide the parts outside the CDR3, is GAGVSQTPSNKVTEKGKYVELRCDPISGHTALYWYRQSLGQGPEFLIYFQGTGAADDSGLPNDRFFAVRPEGSVSTLKIQRTERGDSAVYLCASSPSGRPGELFFGEGSRLTVL.

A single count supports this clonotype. The DNA for the CDR3 is TGTGCCAGCTCTGCTGACAGGCGTAGTGAGCAGTTCTTC. It encodes CASSADRRSEQFF. V is TRBV18 and J is TRBJ2-1; D perhaps matches TRBD1 (6 bases). Germline V gives CDR1 KGHSH, CDR2 LQKENI. The CDR3 spans 13 residues. V lost 6 bases and J lost 9, with 15 bases in between.

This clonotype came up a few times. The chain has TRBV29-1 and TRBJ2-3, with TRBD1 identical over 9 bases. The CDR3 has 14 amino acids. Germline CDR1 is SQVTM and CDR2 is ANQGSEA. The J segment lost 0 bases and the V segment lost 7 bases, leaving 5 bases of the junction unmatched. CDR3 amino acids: CSAGTGLSTDTQYF. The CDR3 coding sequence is TGCAGCGCCGGGACAGGGTTGAGCACAGATACGCAGTATTTT.

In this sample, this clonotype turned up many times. CDR3 loop: CASDTGEGGDTQYF. In DNA, the CDR3 is TGTGCCAGTGACACGGGAGAAGGGGGAGATACGCAGTATTTT. The chain combines TRBV12-3 or TRBV12-4 with TRBJ2-3; D possibly uses TRBD1 or TRBD2 (6 bases each). The CDR3 sequence is 14 residues long. Trimming removed 9 bases at V and 5 bases at J, with 18 bases between.

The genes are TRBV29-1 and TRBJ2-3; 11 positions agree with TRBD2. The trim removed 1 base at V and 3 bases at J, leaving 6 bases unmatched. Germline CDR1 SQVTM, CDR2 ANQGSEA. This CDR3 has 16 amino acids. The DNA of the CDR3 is TGCAGCGTTGAAGCCCTCGGACTAGCGGGTACAGATACGCAGTATTTT. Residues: CSVEALGLAGTDTQYF.

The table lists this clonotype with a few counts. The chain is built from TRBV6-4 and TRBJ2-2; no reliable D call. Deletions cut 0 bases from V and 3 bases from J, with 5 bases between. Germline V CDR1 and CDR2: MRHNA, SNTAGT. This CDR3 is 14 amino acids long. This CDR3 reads CASSDSVDTGELFF. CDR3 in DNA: TGTGCCAGCAGTGACTCGGTCGACACCGGGGAGCTGTTTTTT.

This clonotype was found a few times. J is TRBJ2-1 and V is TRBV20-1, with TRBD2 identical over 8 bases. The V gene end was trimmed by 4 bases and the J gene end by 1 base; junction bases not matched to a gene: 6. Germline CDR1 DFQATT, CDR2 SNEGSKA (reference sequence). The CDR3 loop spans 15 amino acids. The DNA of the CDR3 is TGCAGTGCTAAACCGGTAGCGGGGTCCTACAATGAGCAGTTCTTC. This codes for CSAKPVAGSYNEQFF.

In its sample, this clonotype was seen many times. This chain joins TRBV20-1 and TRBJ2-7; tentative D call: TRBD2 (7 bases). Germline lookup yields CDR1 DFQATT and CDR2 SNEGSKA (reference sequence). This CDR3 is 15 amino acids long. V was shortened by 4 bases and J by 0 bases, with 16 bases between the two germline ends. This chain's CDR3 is CSAKGGASGSYEQYF. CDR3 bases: TGCAGTGCTAAGGGGGGGGCTAGCGGCTCCTACGAGCAGTACTTC.

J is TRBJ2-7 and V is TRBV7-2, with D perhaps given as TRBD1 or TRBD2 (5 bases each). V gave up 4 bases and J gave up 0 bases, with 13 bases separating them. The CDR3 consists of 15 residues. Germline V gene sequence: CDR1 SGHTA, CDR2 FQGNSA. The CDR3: CASSYGTGSSYEQYF. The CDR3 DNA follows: TGTGCCAGCAGCTACGGGACGGGTAGCTCCTACGAGCAGTACTTC.

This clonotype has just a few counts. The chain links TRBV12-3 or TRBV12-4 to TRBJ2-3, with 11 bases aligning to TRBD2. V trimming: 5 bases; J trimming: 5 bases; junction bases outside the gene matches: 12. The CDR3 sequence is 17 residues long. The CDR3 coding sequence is TGTGCCAGCAGTCCATCTAGCGGGGGGCCCCCGGGAGATACGCAGTATTTT. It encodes CASSPSSGGPPGDTQYF.

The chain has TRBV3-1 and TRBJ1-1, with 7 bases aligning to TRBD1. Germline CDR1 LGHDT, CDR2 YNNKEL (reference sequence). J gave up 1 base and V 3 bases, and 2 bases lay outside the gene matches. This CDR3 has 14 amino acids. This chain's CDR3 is CASSQGDRNTEAFF. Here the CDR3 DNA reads TGTGCCAGCAGCCAGGGGGACAGGAACACTGAAGCTTTCTTT.

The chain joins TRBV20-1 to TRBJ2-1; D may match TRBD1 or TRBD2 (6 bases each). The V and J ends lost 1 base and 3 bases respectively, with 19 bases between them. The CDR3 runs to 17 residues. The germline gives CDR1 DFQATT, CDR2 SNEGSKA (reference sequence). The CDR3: CSARVWAAGTNYNEQFF. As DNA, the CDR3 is TGCAGTGCTAGAGTTTGGGCCGCGGGGACAAACTACAATGAGCAGTTCTTC.

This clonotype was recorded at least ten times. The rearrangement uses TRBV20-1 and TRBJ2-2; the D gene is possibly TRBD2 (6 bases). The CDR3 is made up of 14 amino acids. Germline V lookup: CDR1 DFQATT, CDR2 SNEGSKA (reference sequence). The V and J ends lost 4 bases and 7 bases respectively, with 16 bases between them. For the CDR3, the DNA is TGCAGTGCTAACCGGGACTCCTCGGGCGGGGAGCTGTTTTTT. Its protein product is CSANRDSSGGELFF.

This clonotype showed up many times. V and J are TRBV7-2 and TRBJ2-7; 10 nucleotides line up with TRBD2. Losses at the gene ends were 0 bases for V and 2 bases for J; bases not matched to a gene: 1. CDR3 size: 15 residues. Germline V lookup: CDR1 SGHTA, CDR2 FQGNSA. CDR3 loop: CASSLAAGGTYEQYF. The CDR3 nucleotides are TGTGCCAGCAGCTTAGCAGCGGGAGGGACCTACGAGCAGTACTTC.

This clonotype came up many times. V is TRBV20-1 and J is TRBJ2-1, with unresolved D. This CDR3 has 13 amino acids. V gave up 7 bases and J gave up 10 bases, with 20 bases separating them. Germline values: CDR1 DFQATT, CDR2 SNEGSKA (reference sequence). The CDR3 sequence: CSGFGSYSREQFF. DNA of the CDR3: TGCAGTGGATTCGGGTCGTATAGTCGGGAGCAGTTCTTC.

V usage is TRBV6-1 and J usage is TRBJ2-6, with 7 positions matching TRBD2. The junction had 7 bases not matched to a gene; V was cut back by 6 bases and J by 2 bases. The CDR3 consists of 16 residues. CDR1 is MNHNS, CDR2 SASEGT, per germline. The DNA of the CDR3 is TGTGCCAGCAGAAAACTAGCGCCTGCTGGGGCCAACGTCCTGACTTTC. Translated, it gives CASRKLAPAGANVLTF.

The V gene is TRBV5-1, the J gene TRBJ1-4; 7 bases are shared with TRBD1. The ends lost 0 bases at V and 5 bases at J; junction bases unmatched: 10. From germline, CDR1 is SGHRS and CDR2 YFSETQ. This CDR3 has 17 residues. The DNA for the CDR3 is TGCGCCAGCAGCTTGGCGCTTACCGGGACAGAAAATGAAAAACTGTTTTTT. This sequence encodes CASSLALTGTENEKLFF.